This TCR beta chain is from a study of CD8 T cells in ankylosing spondylitis. Overall study findings and caveats: In ankylosing spondylitis patients, matched synovial fluid reportedly showed significant enrichment of disease-linked clones. A motif in TCR beta, a set of eight highly homologous variants, appeared characteristic of ankylosing spondylitis blood. A CD8+ phenotype characterized the disease-linked clones, which were relatively rare in peripheral blood.

Comments on this clonotype: The target antigen is unknown.

CDR3 length equals 18 residues. As the method for making TCR beta libraries, quantitative 5'-RACE with molecular barcodes was used. One entry per CDR3 protein results from TCRdb running MiXCR on the 5' RACE reads. The sample shows about 540,000 distinct CDR3 sequences, over 9.5% of them seen only once. V usage is TRBV21-1 and J usage is TRBJ2-7; the table's TRBD2 call for D was not verified on the DNA. TRBV21-1 is a recognized pseudogene. This receptor was taken from a male donor with ankylosing spondylitis. The specimen sequenced was blood, either unsorted or a sorted T cell fraction (not recorded which). CDR3 in amino acids: CASSSRTSGREFGAEQYV. CDR3 bases: TGTGCCAGCAGCTCCCGGACTAGCGGGAGGGAATTTGGGGCCGAGCAGTACGTC.